These 9 T cell receptor beta chains came from one sample sequenced in a study of cytomegalovirus exposure and HLA in healthy donors. The PCR was carried out with 60 Vbeta primers and 13 Jbeta primers. Only in-frame clones appear in the TCRdb table, and some are missing; sequencing was by immunoSEQ multiplex PCR. The repertoire includes some 130,000 clones, 77% of them detected once, and approximately 4.2% sits in the top ten. The sample comprised PBMCs. Receptor source: a male donor in good health and CMV-seropositive.

The chain combines TRBV9 with TRBJ1-1; D is undetermined. V gave up 3 bases and J gave up 5 bases, with 8 bases separating them. Germline CDR1 is SGDLS and CDR2 is YYNGEE. CDR3 size: 12 residues. DNA of the CDR3: TGTGCCAGCAGCGCAGGTTTTACTGAAGCTTTCTTT. Residues: CASSAGFTEAFF.

This clone was detected a few times. The rearrangement uses TRBV11-1 and TRBJ1-1, with 9 bases fitting TRBD1. The V gene end was trimmed by 5 bases and the J gene end by 3 bases; junction bases not matched to a gene: 13. From germline, CDR1 is SGHAT and CDR2 FQDESV (reference sequence). The CDR3 is 17 amino acids. The CDR3 region has the DNA TGTGCCAGCAGCCCGAGGACAGGGGAGGGTTTGGACACTGAAGCTTTCTTT. This sequence encodes CASSPRTGEGLDTEAFF. Using reference TRBV11-1 and TRBJ1-1 for the parts outside the CDR3, the full variable domain is EAEVAQSPRYKITEKSQAVAFWCDPISGHATLYWYRQILGQGPELLVQFQDESVVDDSQLPKDRFSAERLKGVDSTLKIQPAELGDSAMYLCASSPRTGEGLDTEAFFGQGTRLTVV.

This chain uses TRBV19 with TRBJ1-5, with a tentative D call TRBD1 (6 bases). Per the germline V gene, CDR1 is LNHDA and CDR2 is SQIVND (reference sequence). The CDR3 loop spans 12 amino acids. Trimming shortened V by 3 bases and J by 7 bases, and 7 bases separated the two germline ends. CDR3 loop: CASSIRGQPQHF. The CDR3 DNA sequence: TGTGCCAGTAGTATCAGGGGCCAGCCCCAGCATTTT.

The chain has TRBV28 and TRBJ2-7, with D perhaps TRBD1 (6 bases). The CDR3 is made up of 16 amino acids. V lost 5 bases and J 0 bases, leaving 17 bases between the germline ends. Germline V gene data show CDR1 as MDHEN and CDR2 as SYDVKM. The CDR3 sequence: CASSPTGQRGSYEQYF. Here the CDR3 DNA reads TGTGCCAGCAGTCCCACAGGGCAACGAGGCTCCTACGAGCAGTACTTC.

The V and J genes are TRBV5-6 and TRBJ2-2, with 9 bases lining up with TRBD1. The germline V gene encodes CDR1 SGHDT and CDR2 YYEEEE. The V segment lost 3 bases and the J segment 7 bases; nucleotides outside the gene matches: 13. The CDR3 spans 17 residues. DNA for the CDR3: TGTGCCAGCAGCTCGAAGTGGACAGGGGCTGTGGGCGGGGAGCTGTTTTTT. It codes for CASSSKWTGAVGGELFF.

This clone was detected only a few times. The chain recombines TRBV4-1 with TRBJ1-4; possibly TRBD1 for D (5 bases). Germline CDR1 MGHRA, CDR2 YSYEKL. Trimming stripped 4 bases from V and 13 bases from J, with 19 bases between. CDR3 length: 14 residues. The CDR3 coding sequence is TGCGCCAGCAGCCCCCCCCCGGGGGGTAGAGGACTGTTTTTT. Its translation: CASSPPPGGRGLFF.

The CDR3 DNA is TGTGCCAGCAGCCTCGACAGGGTTCATCAGCCCCAGCATTTT. It encodes CASSLDRVHQPQHF. This sequence joins TRBV6-6 and TRBJ1-5, with 7 bases matching TRBD1. Germline assignment: CDR1 MNHNY and CDR2 SVGAGI (reference sequence). The CDR3 consists of 14 residues. Trimming at V came to 6 bases and at J to 5 bases, leaving 7 bases not matched to a gene.

The V gene is TRBV4-2, the J gene TRBJ2-7; TRBD1 matches 9 bases. Germline V gene lookup returns CDR1 LGHNA and CDR2 YNFKEQ. Losses at the gene ends were 4 bases for V and 5 bases for J; bases not matched to a gene: 9. The CDR3 contains 15 residues. CDR3 protein: CASSRRTGEGDEQYF. CDR3 DNA sequence: TGTGCCAGCAGCCGACGGACAGGGGAAGGGGACGAGCAGTACTTC.

This clone has a single count. V usage is TRBV11-2 and J usage is TRBJ2-7; 12 bases are a match to TRBD2. Germline CDR1 is SGHAT and CDR2 is FQNNGV. Germline trimming cut 4 bases from V and 5 bases from J; bases unmatched to any gene: 6. This CDR3 has 15 amino acids. The CDR3 loop reads CASSSLAGGPHEQYF. DNA for the CDR3: TGTGCCAGCAGCTCGCTAGCGGGAGGGCCCCACGAGCAGTACTTC.